These 32 T cell receptor beta chains came from one sample sequenced in a study of blood T cell repertoires in COVID-19. Assay used: immunoSEQ multiplex PCR; TCRdb lists only in-frame clones, some missing. Of 77,000 or so clones listed, roughly 90% are singletons. The specimen sequenced was peripheral blood. The receptors were gathered from a man in his forties or fifties with active COVID-19.

This chain joins TRBV28 and TRBJ2-1, with D possibly matching TRBD1 (6 bases). The CDR3 covers 12 residues. Trimming cost V 6 bases and J 8 bases, with 11 bases left between them. Germline lookup yields CDR1 MDHEN and CDR2 SYDVKM. CDR3: CASRNYRDEQFF. The CDR3 DNA sequence: TGTGCCAGCAGGAACTACAGGGATGAGCAGTTCTTC.

This clone has a single count. The genes are TRBV4-1 and TRBJ1-2, with D possibly being TRBD1 (6 bases). The CDR3 contains 15 residues. Trimming took off 0 bases at V and 4 bases at J, with 12 bases between the two ends. Per germline, CDR1 MGHRA and CDR2 YSYEKL. CDR3 in DNA: TGCGCCAGCAGCCAAGAGGGAGGGGGAGGCTATGGCTACACCTTC. Translated, it gives CASSQEGGGGYGYTF.

The chain uses TRBV5-1 and TRBJ1-1; D is unclear. CDR3 length: 15 amino acids. Trimming left V 1 base short and J 0 bases short, with 10 bases between. Germline V gives CDR1 SGHRS, CDR2 YFSETQ. CDR3 sequence reads: CASSLYGVMNTEAFF. In DNA, the CDR3 is TGCGCCAGCAGCTTGTACGGGGTCATGAACACTGAAGCTTTCTTT. The whole variable domain, remainder taken from reference TRBV5-1 and TRBJ1-1, is KAGVTQTPRYLIKTRGQQVTLSCSPISGHRSVSWYQQTPGQGLQFLFEYFSETQRNKGNFPGRFSGRQFSNSRSEMNVSTLELGDSALYLCASSLYGVMNTEAFFGQGTRLTVV.

The chain links TRBV9 to TRBJ2-3, with 11 nucleotides matching TRBD2. CDR1 SGDLS and CDR2 YYNGEE come from the germline V gene. The V segment lost 2 bases and the J segment 0 bases; nucleotides outside the gene matches: 2. There are 16 residues in the CDR3. The CDR3 protein is CASSVASGRSTDTQYF. The DNA for the CDR3 is TGTGCCAGCAGCGTTGCTAGCGGGAGGAGCACAGATACGCAGTATTTT.

The V gene is TRBV4-3, the J gene TRBJ1-5, with D perhaps TRBD1 (5 bases). Germline V CDR1 and CDR2: LGHNA, YSLEER. V was shortened by 0 bases and J by 3 bases, with 15 bases between the two germline ends. The CDR3 has 17 amino acids. CDR3 coding DNA: TGCGCCAGCAGCCAAGATTTGGGGGGTTTTGACAATCAGCCCCAGCATTTT. The encoded protein is CASSQDLGGFDNQPQHF.

The chain employs TRBV6-2 or TRBV6-3 and TRBJ1-2; TRBD1 is a possible D gene (5 bases). The germline gives CDR1 MNHEY, CDR2 SVGEGT. V shed 6 bases and J shed 8 bases, with 16 bases lying between them. This CDR3 is 13 amino acids long. CDR3 amino acids: CASSPDSISGYTF. The DNA of the CDR3 is TGTGCCAGCAGCCCTGACAGTATTTCAGGCTACACCTTC.

This clone has a single count. J is TRBJ1-2 and V is TRBV3-1 (or the pseudogene TRBV3-2); 8 positions agree with TRBD1. Trimming took 4 bases from V and 2 from J; bases not matched to a gene: 3. Germline loops: CDR1 LGHDT, CDR2 YNNKEL (reference sequence). The CDR3 extends over 14 amino acids. Here the CDR3 reads CASSPRTGNYGYTF. CDR3 DNA sequence: TGTGCCAGCAGCCCGCGGACAGGGAACTATGGCTACACCTTC.

The V call is TRBV25-1, the J call TRBJ2-1; 10 bases are shared with TRBD1. The V gene's germline CDR1 is MGHDK and CDR2 SYGVNS. V shed 6 bases and J 2 bases; nucleotides not matched to a gene: 7. This CDR3 has 16 amino acids. This CDR3 is CASSGKGQGAYNEQFF. The CDR3 DNA is TGTGCCAGCAGCGGGAAAGGACAGGGGGCCTACAATGAGCAGTTCTTC.

This chain connects TRBV27 to TRBJ2-2; 8 bases map to TRBD1. The V gene's germline CDR1 is MNHEY and CDR2 SMNVEV (reference sequence). The ends lost 4 bases at V and 6 bases at J; junction bases unmatched: 10. The CDR3 runs to 16 residues. The CDR3, as DNA: TGTGCCAGCAGTTCGGCCAGGACAGGGTATGCCGGGGAGCTGTTTTTT. Its protein product is CASSSARTGYAGELFF.

The gene calls are TRBV12-1 and TRBJ1-6; the DNA was not used to check the table's D call, TRBD1. TRBV12-1 corresponds to a pseudogene. This CDR3 is built from 16 residues. CDR3 nucleotide sequence: TGTGCCAGCAGCCACCGGGACAGGGTTTTGCATTCACCCCTCCACTTT. Its protein is CASSHRDRVLHSPLHF.

The gene calls are TRBV18 and TRBJ1-2, with 8 bases lining up with TRBD1. The V segment lost 3 bases and the J segment 4 bases; nucleotides outside the gene matches: 10. CDR3 length equals 16 residues. Germline assignment: CDR1 KGHSH and CDR2 LQKENI. Here the CDR3 reads CASSPQNGQGAYGYTF. CDR3 in DNA: TGTGCCAGCTCACCGCAGAATGGACAGGGTGCCTATGGCTACACCTTC.

The chain is built from TRBV5-4 and TRBJ1-5; maybe TRBD1 (5 bases). Germline V gene lookup returns CDR1 SGHNT and CDR2 YYREEE (reference sequence). V lost 0 bases and J lost 4, with 5 bases in between. This CDR3 is 13 amino acids long. In nucleotides, the CDR3 is TGTGCCAGCAGCTTGGGACAGAATCAGCCCCAGCATTTT. Amino acids: CASSLGQNQPQHF.

The chain links TRBV7-3 to TRBJ1-1; D is ambiguous. Germline V gene data show CDR1 as SGHTA and CDR2 as FQGTGA. This CDR3 region has 15 residues. V lost 1 base and J 1 base, leaving 10 bases between the germline ends. The CDR3 DNA reads TGTGCCAGCAGCTTAAATTCGGGAGGGAACACTGAAGCTTTCTTT. Protein product: CASSLNSGGNTEAFF.

The chain has TRBV28 and TRBJ1-5; D is perhaps TRBD1 (5 bases). CDR1 MDHEN and CDR2 SYDVKM come from the germline V gene. V was cut by 4 bases and J by 0 bases, with 13 bases left in between. CDR3 length equals 16 residues. CDR3 region: CASSSSGGYSNQPQHF. CDR3 DNA: TGTGCCAGCAGTTCCTCGGGGGGTTATAGCAATCAGCCCCAGCATTTT.

The chain couples TRBV7-2 to TRBJ1-2, with TRBD1 identical over 12 bases. Germline V gives CDR1 SGHTA, CDR2 FQGNSA. V gave up 6 bases and J gave up 1 base; unmatched junction bases: 3. CDR3 length: 15 residues. CDR3 residues: CASRGQGALNYGYTF. Here the CDR3 DNA reads TGTGCCAGCAGGGGACAGGGGGCACTTAACTATGGCTACACCTTC. Drawing the rest from reference TRBV7-2 and TRBJ1-2, the complete variable domain is GAGVSQSPSNKVTEKGKDVELRCDPISGHTALYWYRQSLGQGLEFLIYFQGNSAPDKSGLPSDRFSAERTGGSVSTLTIQRTQQEDSAVYLCASRGQGALNYGYTFGSGTRLTVV.

The V and J genes are TRBV4-1 and TRBJ1-2, with TRBD1 matching 8 bases. V gave up 3 bases and J gave up 7 bases; unmatched junction bases: 16. This CDR3 has 17 residues. Germline loops: CDR1 MGHRA, CDR2 YSYEKL. The CDR3 region has the DNA TGCGCCAGCAGCCACACCACTAGACAGGGGAATTTGTTTGGCTACACCTTC. This translates into CASSHTTRQGNLFGYTF.

This clone was detected only once. The V gene is TRBV4-1, the J gene TRBJ2-5; TRBD2 matches 8 bases. The CDR3 loop spans 17 amino acids. V dropped 2 bases and J dropped 2; count of bases not matched to a gene: 10. Germline CDR1 MGHRA, CDR2 YSYEKL. CDR3 coding DNA: TGCGCCAGCAGCCAACCGGGGGGGACTTTGTTACAAGAGACCCAGTACTTC. It is translated as CASSQPGGTLLQETQYF.

The rearrangement uses TRBV27 and TRBJ2-3; 7 positions agree with TRBD1. The V segment lost 3 bases and the J segment 3 bases; nucleotides outside the gene matches: 3. Germline CDR1 and CDR2: MNHEY and SMNVEV (reference sequence). The CDR3 runs to 14 residues. DNA of the CDR3: TGTGCCAGCAGTTTTTCCAGGGGGACAGATACGCAGTATTTT. Its translation is CASSFSRGTDTQYF.

This chain links TRBV10-3 with TRBJ2-7, with D perhaps matching TRBD2 (6 bases). Between the trimmed V and J ends, which lost 2 bases and 7 bases, there was a span of 12 bases. From germline, CDR1 is ENHRY and CDR2 SYGVKD. The CDR3 is 13 residues long. This CDR3 is CAISEGVAGEQYF. CDR3 coding DNA: TGTGCCATCAGTGAGGGGGTGGCGGGGGAGCAGTACTTC.

J is TRBJ2-3 and V is TRBV5-4; 12 nucleotides match TRBD2. This CDR3 contains 18 residues. V shed 0 bases and J 1 base; nucleotides not matched to a gene: 6. CDR1 is SGHNT and CDR2 is YYREEE in the germline V gene (reference sequence). CDR3 nucleotide sequence: TGTGCCAGCAGCTTGGGGGGGGGACTAGCGGGCCGCACAGATACGCAGTATTTT. Encoded protein: CASSLGGGLAGRTDTQYF.

This clone was detected only once. V gene TRBV7-9 combines with J gene TRBJ1-3; the D gene is possibly TRBD1 (5 bases). The CDR3 is 15 amino acids. Per germline, CDR1 SEHNR and CDR2 FQNEAQ (reference sequence). V lost 4 bases and J lost 4, with 14 bases in between. Written as DNA, the CDR3 is TGTGCCAGCAGCTCGCTCAGGGCTCGCGGAAACACCATATATTTT. It specifies CASSSLRARGNTIYF. Together with reference TRBV7-9 and TRBJ1-3, the CDR3 gives the full variable domain: DTGVSQNPRHKITKRGQNVTFRCDPISEHNRLYWYRQTLGQGPEFLTYFQNEAQLEKSRLLSDRFSAERPKGSFSTLEIQRTEQGDSAMYLCASSSLRARGNTIYFGEGSWLTVV.

The rearrangement links TRBV7-2 to TRBJ2-3; 10 bases align to TRBD2. Germline CDR1 reads SGHTA; CDR2 reads FQGNSA. The length of the CDR3 is 15 residues. The V and J ends lost 3 bases and 4 bases, in that order; junction bases with no gene match: 4. The CDR3 DNA follows: TGTGCCAGCAGCTTGACTAGCGGGTTCGCAGATACGCAGTATTTT. Translation gives CASSLTSGFADTQYF.

This chain joins TRBV6-5 and TRBJ1-2; D possibly corresponds to TRBD1 (5 bases). The CDR3 has 15 amino acids. Germline assignment: CDR1 MNHEY and CDR2 SVGAGI. With 2 bases removed from V and 4 bases from J, the gap between germline ends came to 14 bases. The CDR3 sequence: CASSYGPGLTYGYTF. The CDR3 DNA follows: TGTGCCAGCAGTTACGGTCCAGGGTTGACCTATGGCTACACCTTC.

This chain uses TRBV11-3 with TRBJ1-4; no reliable D call. The CDR3 totals 13 residues. V was trimmed by 5 bases and J by 5 bases, leaving 9 bases between them. Per the germline V gene, CDR1 is SGHNT and CDR2 is YENEEA. CDR3 in amino acids: CASSVGGNEKLFF. CDR3 sequence (DNA): TGTGCCAGCAGCGTGGGAGGGAATGAAAAACTGTTTTTT.

V is TRBV9 and J is TRBJ2-1, with D possibly being TRBD2 (5 bases). The germline V and J ends were trimmed by 0 bases and 12 bases, with 10 bases remaining between them. CDR3 size: 12 residues. Germline-derived CDR1 and CDR2 are SGDLS and YYNGEE. CDR3 sequence reads: CASSVGEGGQFF. As DNA, the CDR3 is TGTGCCAGCAGCGTAGGTGAAGGAGGGCAGTTCTTC.

This rearrangement joins TRBV6-5 to TRBJ2-7, with 7 bases lining up with TRBD1. Trimming at V came to 0 bases and at J to 6 bases, leaving 11 bases not matched to a gene. Germline CDR1 reads MNHEY; CDR2 reads SVGAGI. The CDR3 extends over 16 amino acids. The CDR3 is CASSYSSYPTGSEQYF. The DNA for the CDR3 is TGTGCCAGCAGTTACTCCTCATACCCGACAGGGTCCGAGCAGTACTTC.

The chain uses TRBV5-1 and TRBJ1-2; 8 nucleotides align to TRBD1. Per the germline V gene, CDR1 is SGHRS and CDR2 is YFSETQ. The CDR3 loop spans 14 amino acids. J gave up 8 bases and V 4 bases, and 10 bases lay outside the gene matches. CDR3 residues: CASSPQQGEGGYTF. The CDR3, as DNA: TGCGCCAGCAGCCCGCAACAGGGGGAAGGGGGCTACACCTTC.

A few counts support this clone. V gene TRBV27 combines with J gene TRBJ1-5; the D gene is possibly TRBD1 (6 bases). The CDR3 consists of 14 residues. The germline gives CDR1 MNHEY, CDR2 SMNVEV (reference sequence). V lost 0 bases and J lost 6, with 9 bases in between. CDR3 DNA: TGTGCCAGCAGTTTATCGGAAGGGGGTCAGCCCCAGCATTTT. Its protein product is CASSLSEGGQPQHF.

The V and J genes are TRBV11-2 and TRBJ2-7; D might be TRBD2 (6 bases). Trimming took 7 bases from V and 3 from J, leaving 16 bases between them. The CDR3 is 14 amino acids. Germline values: CDR1 SGHAT, CDR2 FQNNGV. The CDR3: CASTPPGSDYEQYF. The DNA of the CDR3 is TGTGCCAGCACCCCCCCCGGGAGCGACTACGAGCAGTACTTC.

This chain uses TRBV9 with TRBJ1-1; D is possibly TRBD1 (5 bases). V was cut by 4 bases and J by 1 base, with 23 bases left in between. The CDR3 contains 18 residues. CDR1 is SGDLS, CDR2 YYNGEE, per germline. As DNA, the CDR3 is TGTGCCAGCAGCCTCAGCCCCTCGATGGGGCAGGGGAACACTGAAGCTTTCTTT. The encoded protein is CASSLSPSMGQGNTEAFF.

DNA for the CDR3: TGTGCCACCAGTGGTGGAGGGAACTCCAACTATGGCTACACCTTC. Residues: CATSGGGNSNYGYTF. The chain is built from TRBV24-1 and TRBJ1-2; D gene unclear. Germline values: CDR1 KGHDR, CDR2 SFDVKD. V gave up 5 bases and J gave up 2 bases, with 14 bases separating them. CDR3 length equals 15 residues.

The CDR3 sequence is CASIDSSSREQYF. The CDR3 nucleotides read TGTGCCAGCATCGACAGTTCCTCTCGCGAGCAGTACTTC. The V call is TRBV27, the J call TRBJ2-7, with D possibly being TRBD1 (5 bases). V was shortened by 7 bases and J by 6 bases, with 16 bases between the two germline ends. Per germline, CDR1 MNHEY and CDR2 SMNVEV (reference sequence). The CDR3 is 13 amino acids.